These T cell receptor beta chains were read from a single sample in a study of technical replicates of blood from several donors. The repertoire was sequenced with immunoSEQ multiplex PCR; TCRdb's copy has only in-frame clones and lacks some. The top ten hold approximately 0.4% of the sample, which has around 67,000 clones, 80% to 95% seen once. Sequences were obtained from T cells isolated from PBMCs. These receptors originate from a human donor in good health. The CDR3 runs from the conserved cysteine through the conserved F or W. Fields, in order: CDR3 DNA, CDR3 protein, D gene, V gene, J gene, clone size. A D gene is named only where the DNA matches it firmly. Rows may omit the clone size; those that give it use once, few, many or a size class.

CDR3nt: TGTGCCAGCGGACAGAATGAAAAACTGTTTTTT
CDR3aa: CASGQNEKLFF
d_gene: .
v_gene: TRBV6-5
j_gene: TRBJ1-4
abundance: .

CDR3nt: TGCGCCAGCAGCCAAGAGGTCGTACGACAGATGAACACTGAAGCTTTCTTT
CDR3aa: CASSQEVVRQMNTEAFF
d_gene: .
v_gene: TRBV4-1
j_gene: TRBJ1-1
abundance: .

CDR3nt: TGTGCCAGCAGCTATGCAGGGGACACTGAAGCTTTCTTT
CDR3aa: CASSYAGDTEAFF
d_gene: .
v_gene: TRBV11-2
j_gene: TRBJ1-1
abundance: once

CDR3nt: TGCAGCGTTGTAGTTATTGGGTGGGGACAGGGGGCCGAGCAGTACTTC
CDR3aa: CSVVVIGWGQGAEQYF
d_gene: TRBD1
v_gene: TRBV29-1
j_gene: TRBJ2-7
abundance: .

CDR3nt: TGTGCCAGCAGCCAAGAATCGTGGGGGACAGGACGTACGAGCAATCAGCCCCAGCATTTT
CDR3aa: CASSQESWGTGRTSNQPQHF
d_gene: TRBD1
v_gene: TRBV4-2
j_gene: TRBJ1-5
abundance: .

CDR3nt: TGTGCCAGCAGCCTCAGCGGGAGGGCGTACGCGGGAGTGTATTATGAGCAGTTCTTC
CDR3aa: CASSLSGRAYAGVYYEQFF
d_gene: TRBD2
v_gene: TRBV11-2
j_gene: TRBJ2-1
abundance: once

CDR3nt: TGTGCCAGCTGGGGGACTAGCGCGAACACCGGGGAGCTGTTTTTT
CDR3aa: CASWGTSANTGELFF
d_gene: TRBD2
v_gene: TRBV11-2
j_gene: TRBJ2-2
abundance: .

CDR3nt: TGTGCCAGCAGTGAAGGATGGACAGGGGACACTGAAGCTTTCTTT
CDR3aa: CASSEGWTGDTEAFF
d_gene: TRBD1
v_gene: TRBV2
j_gene: TRBJ1-1
abundance: .

CDR3nt: TGTGCCAGCAGCGCCGGGACAGCCTATGGCTACACCTTC
CDR3aa: CASSAGTAYGYTF
d_gene: TRBD1
v_gene: TRBV9
j_gene: TRBJ1-2
abundance: .

CDR3nt: TGCGCCAGCAGCCCGGAGGGCGGGAGGGCCCTGGATACGCAGTATTTT
CDR3aa: CASSPEGGRALDTQYF
d_gene: TRBD2
v_gene: TRBV5-1
j_gene: TRBJ2-3
abundance: .